The 20 T cell receptor beta chains in this list originate from one sample, sequenced in a study of cytomegalovirus exposure and HLA in healthy donors. The assay was immunoSEQ multiplex PCR, and TCRdb's table has in-frame clones only and misses some. The sample yields 30,000 to 40,000 clones, 85% to 95% seen once. The material sequenced was PBMCs. The source of these receptors is a man between 18 and 35 years old in good health and CMV-seronegative.

The rearrangement links TRBV27 to TRBJ1-2, with a tentative D call TRBD1 (6 bases). The V gene's germline CDR1 is MNHEY and CDR2 SMNVEV (reference sequence). Trimming took 3 bases from V and 8 from J, leaving 16 bases between them. This CDR3 is built from 14 residues. CDR3 loop: CASSFHGGGAGYTF. The CDR3 region has the DNA TGTGCCAGCAGTTTCCACGGCGGGGGCGCAGGCTACACCTTC.

This clone was seen only a few times. The rearrangement joins TRBV7-6 to TRBJ2-7, with 7 bases matching TRBD2. V trimming: 1 base; J trimming: 1 base; junction bases outside the gene matches: 4. The CDR3 has 15 amino acids. CDR1 SGHVS and CDR2 FNYEAQ come from the germline V gene. In DNA, the CDR3 is TGTGCCAGCAGCTTAGGAGGCGGGAGTTCCTACGAGCAGTACTTC. Its translation: CASSLGGGSSYEQYF.

This chain connects TRBV7-8 to TRBJ1-1; no firm D call. From germline, CDR1 is SGHVS and CDR2 FQNEAQ. Trimming took off 5 bases at V and 11 bases at J, with 18 bases between the two ends. The CDR3 consists of 13 residues. The CDR3 region has the DNA TGTGCCAGCAGCACGCAAAGTGGTGCTATGGCTTTCTTT. It is translated as CASSTQSGAMAFF.

The chain couples TRBV18 to TRBJ2-1; possibly TRBD1 for D (7 bases). Germline V gene lookup returns CDR1 KGHSH and CDR2 LQKENI. CDR3 length equals 15 residues. V was shortened by 6 bases and J by 1 base, with 13 bases between the two germline ends. CDR3 sequence reads: CASSHRGGSYNEQFF. In DNA form, the CDR3 reads TGTGCCAGCTCCCACAGGGGAGGTTCCTACAATGAGCAGTTCTTC.

V usage is TRBV15 and J usage is TRBJ2-3; D is unresolved. The CDR3 contains 14 residues. Germline CDR1 LNHNV, CDR2 YYDKDF (reference sequence). Trimming took 3 bases from V and 2 from J, leaving 9 bases between them. The CDR3 bases are TGTGCCACCAGCAGGGTAACTACCACAGATACGCAGTATTTT. Protein sequence: CATSRVTTTDTQYF.

The V gene is TRBV5-8, the J gene TRBJ2-5, with TRBD2 matching over 16 bases. V was pared by 4 bases and J by 2 bases, with 5 bases of the junction left unmatched. The germline V gene has CDR1 SGHTS and CDR2 YDEGEE. This CDR3 is 17 amino acids long. The CDR3 nucleotides are TGTGCCAGCAGCGATGGGACTAGCGGGAGGGGTCAAGAGACCCAGTACTTC. Encoded protein: CASSDGTSGRGQETQYF.

This clone was seen just once. V is TRBV10-2 and J is TRBJ2-5; 7 bases are a match to TRBD2. V lost 6 bases, J lost 5 bases, and 15 bases stayed unmatched. This CDR3 is 16 amino acids long. Germline-derived CDR1 and CDR2 are WSHSY and SAAADI. In DNA form, the CDR3 reads TGCGCCAGCAGGGGGGGGGATACGGGTCCAGGTGAGACCCAGTACTTC. This sequence encodes CASRGGDTGPGETQYF.

The gene calls are TRBV5-1 and TRBJ1-4; a possible D gene is TRBD1 (5 bases). Germline-derived CDR1 and CDR2 are SGHRS and YFSETQ. Deletions cut 2 bases from V and 7 bases from J, with 9 bases between. The CDR3 has 13 amino acids. In DNA, the CDR3 is TGCGCCAGCAGCTTTTCCGGGGGTGAAAAACTGTTTTTT. It encodes CASSFSGGEKLFF.

DNA for the CDR3: TGTGCCAGCTCACCAACGCCAGGGGGCAACTATGGCTACACCTTC. Amino acids: CASSPTPGGNYGYTF. The chain uses TRBV18 and TRBJ1-2, with 8 bases lining up with TRBD1. Germline CDR1 KGHSH, CDR2 LQKENI. The CDR3 extends over 15 amino acids. The J segment lost 2 bases and the V segment lost 2 bases, leaving 4 bases of the junction unmatched.

The CDR3 DNA sequence: TGTGCCAGCACCGAGCGGGGCAGGTATTTATACTTC. Translating gives CASTERGRYLYF. The chain combines TRBV28 with TRBJ2-4, with TRBD2 identical over 7 bases. Germline-derived CDR1 and CDR2 are MDHEN and SYDVKM. The CDR3 runs to 12 residues. V trimming: 7 bases; J trimming: 16 bases; junction bases outside the gene matches: 13.

This chain joins TRBV9 and TRBJ2-2, with TRBD2 matching over 10 bases. The CDR3 runs to 17 residues. V shed 4 bases and J 4 bases; nucleotides not matched to a gene: 10. Germline CDR1 is SGDLS and CDR2 is YYNGEE. CDR3 in DNA: TGTGCCAGCAGCCTCCGAGCGGGAGGGCCCGTCACCGGGGAGCTGTTTTTT. Protein product: CASSLRAGGPVTGELFF.

The chain joins TRBV6-1 to TRBJ2-7, with 7 bases fitting TRBD1. The CDR3 extends over 13 amino acids. Unmatched junction bases numbered 10, after V lost 7 bases and J lost 7 bases. The germline CDR1 and CDR2 sequences are MNHNS and SASEGT. The chain's CDR3 is CASTDRVFEEQYF. The CDR3 nucleotides are TGTGCCAGCACTGACAGGGTATTTGAAGAGCAGTACTTC.

The chain has TRBV11-2 and TRBJ1-6, with D possibly matching TRBD1 (6 bases). The CDR3 is 15 residues long. The V gene lost 5 bases and the J gene lost 7 bases, with 15 bases spanning the gap. Germline values: CDR1 SGHAT, CDR2 FQNNGV. The CDR3 DNA sequence: TGTGCCAGCAGCGTACGACAGGTTGACAATTCACCCCTCCACTTT. It translates to CASSVRQVDNSPLHF.

The chain has TRBV19 and TRBJ2-2; TRBD1 matches at 9 bases. The germline V gene encodes CDR1 LNHDA and CDR2 SQIVND (reference sequence). CDR3 length: 16 residues. V shed 4 bases and J 6 bases; nucleotides not matched to a gene: 9. The DNA of the CDR3 is TGTGCCAGTAGTACACACCGGGACAGGGACGCCGGGGAGCTGTTTTTT. Its translation is CASSTHRDRDAGELFF.

The V gene is TRBV6-1, the J gene TRBJ2-1; a possible D gene is TRBD1 (5 bases). The germline CDR1 and CDR2 sequences are MNHNS and SASEGT. CDR3 length equals 14 residues. Trimming cost V 7 bases and J 1 base, with 11 bases left between them. The CDR3 loop is CASITGPSYNEQFF. The DNA of the CDR3 is TGTGCCAGCATCACAGGACCATCCTACAATGAGCAGTTCTTC.

This rearrangement joins TRBV9 to TRBJ2-2, with 11 bases lining up with TRBD2. The CDR3 contains 17 residues. Germline CDR1 and CDR2: SGDLS and YYNGEE. V gave up 3 bases and J gave up 2 bases; unmatched junction bases: 6. CDR3 amino acids: CASSGPGLAVNTGELFF. The CDR3 DNA reads as TGTGCCAGCAGCGGCCCGGGACTAGCGGTAAACACCGGGGAGCTGTTTTTT.

The chain joins TRBV4-1 to TRBJ1-1; TRBD1 might be the D (6 bases). The CDR3 is 13 amino acids. Germline assignment: CDR1 MGHRA and CDR2 YSYEKL. V gave up 1 base and J gave up 6 bases, with 9 bases separating them. CDR3 sequence (DNA): TGCGCCAGCAGCCAAGGCAGGGGTGCTGAAGCTTTCTTT. This gives the protein CASSQGRGAEAFF.

The chain links TRBV5-6 to TRBJ2-7, with 7 bases matching TRBD1. The CDR3 has 13 residues. In germline, CDR1 is SGHDT, CDR2 YYEEEE. With 3 bases clipped from V and 2 bases from J, the junction kept 2 bases outside the gene matches. The CDR3 spells CASSWGQPYEQYF. In nucleotides, the CDR3 is TGTGCCAGCAGCTGGGGACAGCCCTACGAGCAGTACTTC.

The chain links TRBV7-9 to TRBJ2-3, with 8 bases aligning to TRBD1. Germline V CDR1 and CDR2: SEHNR, FQNEAQ (reference sequence). The CDR3 consists of 16 residues. The V gene end was trimmed by 2 bases and the J gene end by 1 base; junction bases not matched to a gene: 5. Here the CDR3 DNA reads TGTGCCAGCAGCTTACGCCAGGGGGCTGGCACAGATACGCAGTATTTT. This gives the protein CASSLRQGAGTDTQYF.

This chain uses TRBV29-1 with TRBJ1-5, with TRBD1 matching over 9 bases. CDR3 size: 15 residues. After removal of 6 bases from V and 4 bases from J, the junction contained 10 bases not matched to a gene. Germline loops: CDR1 SQVTM, CDR2 ANQGSEA. The CDR3 loop reads CSVSAGTGFNQPQHF. The CDR3 coding sequence is TGCAGCGTGAGCGCCGGGACAGGGTTTAATCAGCCCCAGCATTTT.